The subject of this entry is one T cell receptor (beta chain). Its antigen is unidentified. This sample was included in a study of T cells in Graves' hyperthyroidism and ophthalmopathy. Findings of the study overall: Blood samples included most of the expanded thyroid clonotypes exceeding 0.001.

RNA transcripts provided the source from which TCR beta CDR3 regions were amplified. HTBI primers were used for first-round RT-PCR of the TCR CDR3. TCRdb re-called the multiplex PCR reads with MiXCR, one entry per CDR3 protein. The top ten hold 16% of the sample, which has around 700,000 distinct CDR3 sequences, under 20% seen once. Patients showing uncontrolled infection, other autoimmune disease, pregnancy or lactation were ineligible. The sequencing sample was made of blood. The TCR comes from a woman aged 50 to 65 with Graves' hyperthyroidism that later progressed to Graves' ophthalmopathy.

The CDR3 here is CASSLTYLSTDTQYF. In DNA, the CDR3 is TGTGCCAGCAGCCTGACATACTTAAGCACAGATACGCAGTATTTT. This chain links TRBV12-3 or TRBV12-4 with TRBJ2-3; no firm D call. The CDR3 totals 15 residues. Trimming left V 6 bases short and J 0 bases short, with 13 bases between.